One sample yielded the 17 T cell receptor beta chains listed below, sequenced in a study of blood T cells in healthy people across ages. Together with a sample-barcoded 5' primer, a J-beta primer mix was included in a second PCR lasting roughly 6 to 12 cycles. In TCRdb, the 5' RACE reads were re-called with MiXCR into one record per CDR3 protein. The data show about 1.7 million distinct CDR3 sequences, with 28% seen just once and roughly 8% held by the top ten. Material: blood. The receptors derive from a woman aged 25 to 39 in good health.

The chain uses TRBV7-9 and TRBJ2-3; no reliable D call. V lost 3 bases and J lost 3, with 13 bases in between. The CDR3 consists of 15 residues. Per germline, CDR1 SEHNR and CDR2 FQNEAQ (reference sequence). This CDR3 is CASSLTAGLTDTQYF. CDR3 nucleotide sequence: TGTGCCAGCAGCTTGACGGCCGGTCTTACAGATACGCAGTATTTT. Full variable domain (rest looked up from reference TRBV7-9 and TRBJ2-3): DTGVSQNPRHKITKRGQNVTFRCDPISEHNRLYWYRQTLGQGPEFLTYFQNEAQLEKSRLLSDRFSAERPKGSFSTLEIQRTEQGDSAMYLCASSLTAGLTDTQYFGPGTRLTVL.

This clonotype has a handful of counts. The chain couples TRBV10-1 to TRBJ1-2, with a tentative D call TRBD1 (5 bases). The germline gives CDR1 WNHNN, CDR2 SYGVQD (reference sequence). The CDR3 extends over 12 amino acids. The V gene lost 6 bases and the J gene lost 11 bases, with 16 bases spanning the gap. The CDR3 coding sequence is TGCGCCAGCAGCTCCGGGACCACGGGTTACACCTTC. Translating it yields CASSSGTTGYTF.

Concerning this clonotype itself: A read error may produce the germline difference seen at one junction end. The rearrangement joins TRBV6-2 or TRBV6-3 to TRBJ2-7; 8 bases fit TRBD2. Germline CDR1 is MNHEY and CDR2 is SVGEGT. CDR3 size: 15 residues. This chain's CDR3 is CACSYDTSGSYEQYF. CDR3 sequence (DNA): TGTGCCTGCAGTTATGACACTAGCGGATCCTACGAGCAGTACTTC.

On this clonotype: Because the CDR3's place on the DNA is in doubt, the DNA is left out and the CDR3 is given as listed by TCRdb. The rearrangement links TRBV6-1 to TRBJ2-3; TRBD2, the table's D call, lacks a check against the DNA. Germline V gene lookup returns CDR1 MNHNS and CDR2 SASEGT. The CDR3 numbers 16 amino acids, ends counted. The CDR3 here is CASSDVASGNTDTRYF.

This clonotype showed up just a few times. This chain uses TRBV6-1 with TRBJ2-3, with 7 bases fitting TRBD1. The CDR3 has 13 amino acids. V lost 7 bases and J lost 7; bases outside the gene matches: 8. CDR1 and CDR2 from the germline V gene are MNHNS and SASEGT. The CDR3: CASTGTAQNTQYF. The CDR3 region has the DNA TGTGCCAGCACCGGGACAGCACAGAATACGCAGTATTTT.

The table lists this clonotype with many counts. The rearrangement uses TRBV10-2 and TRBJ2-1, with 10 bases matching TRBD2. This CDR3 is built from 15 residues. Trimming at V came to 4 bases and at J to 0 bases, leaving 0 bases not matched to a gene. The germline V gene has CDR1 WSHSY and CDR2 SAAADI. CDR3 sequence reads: CASSGLAGSYNEQFF. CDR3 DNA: TGCGCCAGCAGTGGACTAGCGGGCTCCTACAATGAGCAGTTCTTC.

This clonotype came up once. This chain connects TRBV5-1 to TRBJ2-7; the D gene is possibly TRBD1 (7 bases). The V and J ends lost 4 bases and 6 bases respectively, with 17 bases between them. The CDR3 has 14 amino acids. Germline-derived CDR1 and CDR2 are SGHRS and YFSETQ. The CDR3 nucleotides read TGCGCCAGCAGCCACGGACAGGAGGGAGCCGAGCAGTACTTC. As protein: CASSHGQEGAEQYF. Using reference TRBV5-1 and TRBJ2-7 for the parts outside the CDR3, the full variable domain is KAGVTQTPRYLIKTRGQQVTLSCSPISGHRSVSWYQQTPGQGLQFLFEYFSETQRNKGNFPGRFSGRQFSNSRSEMNVSTLELGDSALYLCASSHGQEGAEQYFGPGTRLTVT.

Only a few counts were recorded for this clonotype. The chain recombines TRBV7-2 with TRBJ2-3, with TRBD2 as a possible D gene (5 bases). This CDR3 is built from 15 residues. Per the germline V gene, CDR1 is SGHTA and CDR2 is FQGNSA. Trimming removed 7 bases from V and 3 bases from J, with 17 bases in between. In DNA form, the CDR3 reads TGTGCCAGCACCTTTTCCGGAACGGGAACAGATACGCAGTATTTT. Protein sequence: CASTFSGTGTDTQYF.

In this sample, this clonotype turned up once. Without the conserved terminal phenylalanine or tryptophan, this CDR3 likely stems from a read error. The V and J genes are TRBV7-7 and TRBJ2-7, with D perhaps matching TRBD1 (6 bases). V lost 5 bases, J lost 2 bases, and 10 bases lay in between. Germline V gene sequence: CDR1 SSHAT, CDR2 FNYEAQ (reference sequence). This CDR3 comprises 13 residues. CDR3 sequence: CASSLDRTYEQYL. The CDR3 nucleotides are TGTGCCAGCAGCCTTGACAGGACCTACGAGCAGTACCTC.

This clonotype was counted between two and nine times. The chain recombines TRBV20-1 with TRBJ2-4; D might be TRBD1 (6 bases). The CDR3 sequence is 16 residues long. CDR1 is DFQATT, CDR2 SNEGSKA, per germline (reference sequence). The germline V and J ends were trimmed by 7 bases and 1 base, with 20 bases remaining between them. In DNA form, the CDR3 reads TGCAGTGTCCCGGGACACCCAAGGAGGGCCAAAAACATTCAGTACTTC. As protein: CSVPGHPRRAKNIQYF.

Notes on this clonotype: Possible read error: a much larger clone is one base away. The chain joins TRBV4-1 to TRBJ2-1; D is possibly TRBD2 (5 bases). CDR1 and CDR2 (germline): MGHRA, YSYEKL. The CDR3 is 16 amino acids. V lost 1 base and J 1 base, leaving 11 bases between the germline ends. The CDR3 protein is CASSQGRRRSYNEQFF. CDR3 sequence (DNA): TGCGCCAGCAGCCAAGGAAGGAGGCGGTCCTACAATGAGCAGTTCTTC.

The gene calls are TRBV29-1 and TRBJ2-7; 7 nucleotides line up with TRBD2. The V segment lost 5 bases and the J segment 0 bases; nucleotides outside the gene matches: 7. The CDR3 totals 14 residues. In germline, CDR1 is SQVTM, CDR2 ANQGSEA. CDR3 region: CSVLGRGSSYEQYF. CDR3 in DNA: TGCAGCGTTTTGGGGCGGGGGAGCTCCTACGAGCAGTACTTC.

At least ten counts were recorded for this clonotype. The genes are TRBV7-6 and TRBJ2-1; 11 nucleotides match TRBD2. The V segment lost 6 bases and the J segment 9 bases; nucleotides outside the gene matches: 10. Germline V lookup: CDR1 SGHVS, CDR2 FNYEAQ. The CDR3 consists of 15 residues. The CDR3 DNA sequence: TGTGCCAGCAGTAGCACTAGCGGGGGATGGAGTGAGCAGTTCTTC. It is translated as CASSSTSGGWSEQFF.

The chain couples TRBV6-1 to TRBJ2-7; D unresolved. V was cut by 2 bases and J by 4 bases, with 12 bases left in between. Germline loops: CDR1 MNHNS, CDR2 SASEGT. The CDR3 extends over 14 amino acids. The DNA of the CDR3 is TGTGCCAGCAGTGAACCGGGCCTAGGGTACGAGCAGTACTTC. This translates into CASSEPGLGYEQYF.

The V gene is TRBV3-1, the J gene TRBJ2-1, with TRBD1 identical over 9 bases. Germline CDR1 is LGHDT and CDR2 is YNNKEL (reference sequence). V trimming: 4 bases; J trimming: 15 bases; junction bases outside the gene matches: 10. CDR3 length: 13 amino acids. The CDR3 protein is CASSPGQGGPSFF. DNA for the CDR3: TGTGCCAGCAGCCCGGGACAGGGTGGGCCATCGTTCTTC.

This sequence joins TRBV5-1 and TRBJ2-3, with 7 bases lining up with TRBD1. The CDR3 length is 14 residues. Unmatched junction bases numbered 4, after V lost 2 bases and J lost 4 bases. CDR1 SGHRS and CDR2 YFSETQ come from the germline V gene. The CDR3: CASSFGQASDTQYF. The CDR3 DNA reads TGCGCCAGCAGCTTTGGACAGGCATCAGATACGCAGTATTTT.

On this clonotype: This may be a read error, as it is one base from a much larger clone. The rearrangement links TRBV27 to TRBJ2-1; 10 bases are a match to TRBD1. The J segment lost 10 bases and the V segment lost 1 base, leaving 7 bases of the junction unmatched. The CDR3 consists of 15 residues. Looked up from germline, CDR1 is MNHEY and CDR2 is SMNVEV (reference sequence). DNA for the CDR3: TGTGCCAGCAGTTTATTGGGGACAGGGGACTACGAGCAGTTCTTC. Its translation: CASSLLGTGDYEQFF.